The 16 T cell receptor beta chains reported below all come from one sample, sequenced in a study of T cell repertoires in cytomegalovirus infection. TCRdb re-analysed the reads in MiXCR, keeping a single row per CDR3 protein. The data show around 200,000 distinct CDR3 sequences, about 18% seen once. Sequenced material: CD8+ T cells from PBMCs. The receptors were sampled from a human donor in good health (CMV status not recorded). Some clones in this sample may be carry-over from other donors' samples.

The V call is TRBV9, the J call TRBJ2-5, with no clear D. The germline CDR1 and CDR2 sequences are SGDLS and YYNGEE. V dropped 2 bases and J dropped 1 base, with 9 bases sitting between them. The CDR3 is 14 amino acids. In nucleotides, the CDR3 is TGTGCCAGCAGCGTCGGAGTCTCCCAAGAGACCCAGTACTTC. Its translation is CASSVGVSQETQYF.

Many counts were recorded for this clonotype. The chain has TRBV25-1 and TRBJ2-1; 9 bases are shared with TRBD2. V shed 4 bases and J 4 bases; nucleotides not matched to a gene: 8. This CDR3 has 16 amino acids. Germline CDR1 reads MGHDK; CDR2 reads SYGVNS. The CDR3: CASSVNSGGLYNEQFF. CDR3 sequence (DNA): TGTGCCAGCAGTGTCAATAGCGGGGGCCTATACAATGAGCAGTTCTTC.

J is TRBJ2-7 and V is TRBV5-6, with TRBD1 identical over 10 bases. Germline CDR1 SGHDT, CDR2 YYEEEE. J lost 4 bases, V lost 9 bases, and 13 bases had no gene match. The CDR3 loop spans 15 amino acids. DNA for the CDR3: TGTGCCACCCATTCATCGGGACAGGGGCGATACGAGCAGTACTTC. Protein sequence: CATHSSGQGRYEQYF. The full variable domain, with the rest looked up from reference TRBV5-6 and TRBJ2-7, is DAGVTQSPTHLIKTRGQQVTLRCSPKSGHDTVSWYQQALGQGPQFIFQYYEEEERQRGNFPDRFSGHQFPNYSSELNVNALLLGDSALYLCATHSSGQGRYEQYFGPGTRLTVT.

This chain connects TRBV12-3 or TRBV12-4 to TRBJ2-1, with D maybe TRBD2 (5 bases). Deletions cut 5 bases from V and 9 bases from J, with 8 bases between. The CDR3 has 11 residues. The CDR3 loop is CASSDLAEQFF. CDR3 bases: TGTGCCAGCAGTGATCTAGCTGAGCAGTTCTTC.

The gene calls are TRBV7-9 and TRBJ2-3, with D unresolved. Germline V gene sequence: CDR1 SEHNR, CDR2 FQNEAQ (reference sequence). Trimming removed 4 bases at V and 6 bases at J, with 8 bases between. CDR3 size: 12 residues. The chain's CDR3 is CASSSIPDTQYF. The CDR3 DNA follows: TGTGCCAGCAGCTCTATACCGGATACGCAGTATTTT.

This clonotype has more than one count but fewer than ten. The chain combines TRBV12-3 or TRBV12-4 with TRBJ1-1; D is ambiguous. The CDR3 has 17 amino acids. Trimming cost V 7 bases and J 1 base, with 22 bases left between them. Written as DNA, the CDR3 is TGTGCCAGCAACTCAGTCTCGGTAGCTAGCGGGAACACTGAAGCTTTCTTT. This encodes CASNSVSVASGNTEAFF.

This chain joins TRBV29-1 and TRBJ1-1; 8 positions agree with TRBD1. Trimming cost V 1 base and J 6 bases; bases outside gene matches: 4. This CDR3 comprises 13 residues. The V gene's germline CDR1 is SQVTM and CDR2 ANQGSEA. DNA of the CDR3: TGCAGCGTTGAAGGGACAGGGAGACCTGAAGCTTTCTTT. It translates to CSVEGTGRPEAFF.

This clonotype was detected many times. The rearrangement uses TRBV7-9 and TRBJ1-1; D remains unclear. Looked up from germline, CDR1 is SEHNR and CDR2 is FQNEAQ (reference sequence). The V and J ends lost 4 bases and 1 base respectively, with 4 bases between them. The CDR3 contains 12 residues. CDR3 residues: CASSYRNTEAFF. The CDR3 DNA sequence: TGTGCCAGCAGCTACAGGAACACTGAAGCTTTCTTT.

As DNA, the CDR3 is TGTGCCAGCAGTTACTTGGGGGAGACCTACAATGAGCAGTTCTTC. Translated, it gives CASSYLGETYNEQFF. This rearrangement joins TRBV6-2 or TRBV6-3 to TRBJ2-1; D possibly matches TRBD1 or TRBD2 (5 bases each). CDR1 is MNHEY and CDR2 is SVGEGT in the germline V gene. The CDR3 covers 15 residues. With 1 base removed from V and 2 bases from J, the gap between germline ends came to 9 bases.

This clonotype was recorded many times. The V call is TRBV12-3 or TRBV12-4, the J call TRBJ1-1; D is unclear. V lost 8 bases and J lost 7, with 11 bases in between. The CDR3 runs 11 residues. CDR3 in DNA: TGTGCCAGCGGCCCCGCCGTTGAAGCTTTCTTT. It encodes CASGPAVEAFF.

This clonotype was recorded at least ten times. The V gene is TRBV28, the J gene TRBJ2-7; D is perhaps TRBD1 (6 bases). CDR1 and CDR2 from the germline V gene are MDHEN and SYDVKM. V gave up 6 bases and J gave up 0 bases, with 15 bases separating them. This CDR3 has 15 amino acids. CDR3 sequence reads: CASSPHRTVSYEQYF. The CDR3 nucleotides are TGTGCCAGCAGCCCACACCGGACAGTCTCCTACGAGCAGTACTTC.

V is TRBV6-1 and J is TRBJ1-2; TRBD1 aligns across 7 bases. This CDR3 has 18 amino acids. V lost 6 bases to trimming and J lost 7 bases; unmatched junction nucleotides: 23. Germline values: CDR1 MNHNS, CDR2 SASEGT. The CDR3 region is CASRTPGEYRGRRSGYTF. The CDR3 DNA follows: TGTGCCAGCAGGACCCCCGGCGAATACAGGGGCCGGAGGAGTGGCTACACCTTC.

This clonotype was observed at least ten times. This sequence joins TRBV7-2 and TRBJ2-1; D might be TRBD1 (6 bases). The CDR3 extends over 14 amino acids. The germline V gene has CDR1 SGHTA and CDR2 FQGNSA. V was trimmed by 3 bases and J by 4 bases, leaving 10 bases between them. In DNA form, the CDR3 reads TGTGCCAGCAGCTTTAGGACAGCTTACAATGAGCAGTTCTTC. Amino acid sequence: CASSFRTAYNEQFF. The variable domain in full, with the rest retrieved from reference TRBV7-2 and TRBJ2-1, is GAGVSQSPSNKVTEKGKDVELRCDPISGHTALYWYRQSLGQGLEFLIYFQGNSAPDKSGLPSDRFSAERTGGSVSTLTIQRTQQEDSAVYLCASSFRTAYNEQFFGPGTRLTVL.

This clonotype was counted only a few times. CDR3 sequence reads: CASSRTGHGNQPQHF. The CDR3 DNA is TGTGCCAGCAGCCGGACAGGGCATGGCAATCAGCCCCAGCATTTT. This sequence joins TRBV7-9 and TRBJ1-5, with TRBD1 matching over 8 bases. From germline, CDR1 is SEHNR and CDR2 FQNEAQ (reference sequence). The CDR3 spans 15 residues. Trimming took 5 bases from V and 2 from J; bases not matched to a gene: 5.

CDR3 sequence: CASSQDKRDEQFF. The CDR3 region has the DNA TGTGCCAGCAGCCAAGATAAGAGGGATGAGCAGTTCTTC. V usage is TRBV4-2 and J usage is TRBJ2-1; possible D gene TRBD2, 5 bases. Germline V gives CDR1 LGHNA, CDR2 YNFKEQ. The germline V and J ends were trimmed by 0 bases and 8 bases, with 8 bases remaining between them. The CDR3 extends over 13 amino acids.

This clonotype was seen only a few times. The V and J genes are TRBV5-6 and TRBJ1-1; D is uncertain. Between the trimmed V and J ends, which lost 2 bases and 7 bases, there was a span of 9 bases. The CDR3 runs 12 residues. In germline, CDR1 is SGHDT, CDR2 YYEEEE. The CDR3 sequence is CASSFRLLEAFF. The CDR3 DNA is TGTGCCAGCAGCTTTCGACTACTTGAAGCTTTCTTT.